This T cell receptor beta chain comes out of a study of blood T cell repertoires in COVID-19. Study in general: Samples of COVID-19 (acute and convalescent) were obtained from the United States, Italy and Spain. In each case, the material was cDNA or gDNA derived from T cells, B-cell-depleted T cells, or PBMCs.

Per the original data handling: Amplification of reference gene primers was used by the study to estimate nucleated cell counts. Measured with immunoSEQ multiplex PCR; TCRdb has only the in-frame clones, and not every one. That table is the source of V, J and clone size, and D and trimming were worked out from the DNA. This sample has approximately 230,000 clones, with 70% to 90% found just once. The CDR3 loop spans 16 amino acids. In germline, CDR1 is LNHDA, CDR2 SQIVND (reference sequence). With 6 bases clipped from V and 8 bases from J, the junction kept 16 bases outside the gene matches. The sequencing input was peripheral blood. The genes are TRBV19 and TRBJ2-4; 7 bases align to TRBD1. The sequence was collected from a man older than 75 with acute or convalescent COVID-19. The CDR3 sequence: CASRGSRQGARDIQYF. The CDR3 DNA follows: TGTGCCAGTAGAGGATCAAGACAGGGTGCCAGAGACATTCAGTACTTC. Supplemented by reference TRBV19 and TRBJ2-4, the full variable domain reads DGGITQSPKYLFRKEGQNVTLSCEQNLNHDAMYWYRQDPGQGLRLIYYSQIVNDFQKGDIAEGYSVSREKKESFPLTVTSAQKNPTAFYLCASRGSRQGARDIQYFGAGTRLSVL.